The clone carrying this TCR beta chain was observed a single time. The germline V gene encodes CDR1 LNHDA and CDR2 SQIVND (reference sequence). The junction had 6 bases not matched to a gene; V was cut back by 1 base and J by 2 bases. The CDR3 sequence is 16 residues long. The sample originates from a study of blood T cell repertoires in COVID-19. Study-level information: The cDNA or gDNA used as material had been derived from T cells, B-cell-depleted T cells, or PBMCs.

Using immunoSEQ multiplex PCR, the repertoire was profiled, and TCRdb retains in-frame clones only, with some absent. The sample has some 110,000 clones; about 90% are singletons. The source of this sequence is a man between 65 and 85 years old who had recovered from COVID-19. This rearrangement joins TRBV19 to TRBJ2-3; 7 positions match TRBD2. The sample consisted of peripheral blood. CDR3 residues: CASSIGGLGNTDTQYF. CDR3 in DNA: TGTGCCAGTAGTATAGGTGGACTAGGAAACACAGATACGCAGTATTTT.